Following are 29 T cell receptor beta chains from one sample sequenced in a study of human T cells and chemical hapten exposure. TCRdb used MiXCR to reprocess the RACE reads, holding one entry per CDR3 protein. In the table there are 95,000 to 100,000 distinct CDR3 sequences, under 15% of which are singletons. Time point: patch test 1, 2 weeks after DPC sensitization. Treatment here: therapeutic diphenylcyclopropenone sensitization with weekly scalp DPC. The specimen comprised whole blood, sampled in connection with sensitization to the hapten diphenylcyclopropenone (DPC). All receptors derive from a woman in her thirties or forties with alopecia areata. Some clones in this sample may be carry-over from other donors' samples.

This clonotype was detected only a few times. The chain employs TRBV30 and TRBJ2-1, with D unclear. The CDR3 contains 14 residues. The V and J ends lost 2 bases and 5 bases respectively, with 13 bases between them. In germline, CDR1 is GTSNPN, CDR2 SVGIG (reference sequence). The CDR3 loop reads CAWSSGAHDNEQFF. In DNA form, the CDR3 reads TGTGCCTGGAGTTCTGGAGCGCATGACAATGAGCAGTTCTTC.

The chain couples TRBV4-3 to TRBJ1-2; D gene ambiguous. Germline V gives CDR1 LGHNA, CDR2 YSLEER. The CDR3 contains 16 residues. Trimming removed 1 base from V and 4 bases from J, with 16 bases in between. The CDR3 region is CASSQGLSGSTYGYTF. The CDR3 coding sequence is TGCGCCAGCAGCCAAGGTTTATCCGGCTCTACCTATGGCTACACCTTC.

This clonotype was recorded a few times. In DNA form, the CDR3 reads TGTGCCAGCAGTACACCTCAGGGGGACTACTCCTACGAGCAGTACTTC. This encodes CASSTPQGDYSYEQYF. The V gene is TRBV28, the J gene TRBJ2-7, with D possibly being TRBD1 or TRBD2 (7 bases each). This CDR3 is built from 16 residues. Germline V CDR1 and CDR2: MDHEN, SYDVKM. Trimming stripped 5 bases from V and 0 bases from J, with 17 bases between. The whole variable domain, remainder taken from reference TRBV28 and TRBJ2-7, is DVKVTQSSRYLVKRTGEKVFLECVQDMDHENMFWYRQDPGLGLRLIYFSYDVKMKEKGDIPEGYSVSREKKERFSLILESASTNQTSMYLCASSTPQGDYSYEQYFGPGTRLTVT.

In its sample, this clonotype was seen a few times. The chain employs TRBV7-2 and TRBJ2-3; the match to TRBD2 covers 8 bases. Germline trimming cut 5 bases from V and 4 bases from J; bases unmatched to any gene: 8. The CDR3 is made up of 15 amino acids. CDR1 and CDR2 from the germline V gene are SGHTA and FQGNSA. DNA of the CDR3: TGTGCCAGCAGCCAGGGACTAGGGAACGCAGATACGCAGTATTTT. Its protein is CASSQGLGNADTQYF.

The table lists this clonotype with a few counts. The chain uses TRBV7-9 and TRBJ2-7, with no clear D. Trimming left V 5 bases short and J 0 bases short, with 11 bases between. Germline loops: CDR1 SEHNR, CDR2 FQNEAQ (reference sequence). There are 14 residues in the CDR3. The CDR3 DNA sequence: TGTGCCAGCAGCATCGAGACATTCTCCTACGAGCAGTACTTC. Protein sequence: CASSIETFSYEQYF.

The V and J genes are TRBV12-3 or TRBV12-4 and TRBJ2-3, with D unclear. The V end was cut by 5 bases, the J end by 6 bases, with 6 bases between. The length of the CDR3 is 11 residues. Here the CDR3 reads CASSPQDTQYF. The DNA of the CDR3 is TGTGCCAGCAGTCCTCAGGATACGCAGTATTTT.

Worth noting for this clonotype: Being one base from a much bigger clone, this may be a read error. This CDR3 is missing its conserved last phenylalanine or tryptophan, likely due to a read error. The chain uses TRBV3-1 and TRBJ2-5, with D unclear. From germline, CDR1 is LGHDT and CDR2 YNNKEL (reference sequence). V lost 3 bases, J lost 2 bases, and 7 bases lay in between. This CDR3 has 13 amino acids. The DNA for the CDR3 is TGTGCCAGCAGCCAGGTACTACAAGAGACCCAGTACTAC. Its translation: CASSQVLQETQYY.

This clonotype has ten or more counts. The chain uses TRBV14 and TRBJ2-5, with 9 bases matching TRBD1. J gave up 1 base and V 4 bases, and 4 bases lay outside the gene matches. The CDR3 sequence is 15 residues long. CDR1 SGHDN and CDR2 FVKESK come from the germline V gene. The CDR3 DNA reads as TGTGCCAGCAGCCGTAGACAGGGGGTCCAAGAGACCCAGTACTTC. This sequence encodes CASSRRQGVQETQYF.

The chain recombines TRBV6-2 or TRBV6-3 with TRBJ1-1; TRBD1 aligns across 9 bases. After removal of 5 bases from V and 5 bases from J, the junction contained 6 bases not matched to a gene. The germline CDR1 and CDR2 sequences are MNHEY and SVGEGT. The CDR3 is 14 residues long. The CDR3 reads CASSNRGRDTEAFF. The CDR3 nucleotides read TGTGCCAGCAGTAACAGGGGGCGGGATACTGAAGCTTTCTTT.

V is TRBV4-3 and J is TRBJ2-4; TRBD2 aligns across 8 bases. Looked up from germline, CDR1 is LGHNA and CDR2 is YSLEER. The CDR3 is made up of 21 amino acids. Unmatched junction bases numbered 20, after V lost 4 bases and J lost 0 bases. The CDR3 protein is CASSLRPAGDVGMPAKNIQYF. CDR3 in DNA: TGCGCCAGCAGCCTCCGTCCAGCGGGGGACGTCGGAATGCCAGCCAAAAACATTCAGTACTTC.

With regard to this clonotype: Since a much larger clone is just one base distant, this may be a read error. The CDR3 DNA reads as TGTGCCAGCAGTCCGAGGGGACAGAGCTACGAGCGGTACTTC. Translation gives CASSPRGQSYERYF. This sequence joins TRBV27 and TRBJ2-7, with 7 bases matching TRBD1. This CDR3 has 14 residues. CDR1 MNHEY and CDR2 SMNVEV come from the germline V gene (reference sequence).

This clonotype was seen at least ten times. The chain couples TRBV28 to TRBJ1-6; the D is unclear. V lost 5 bases to trimming and J lost 1 base, with 12 bases between them. CDR1 is MDHEN and CDR2 is SYDVKM in the germline V gene. CDR3 size: 16 residues. In DNA form, the CDR3 reads TGTGCCAGCAGTCCCCTGGGCCGATCCTATAATTCACCCCTCCACTTT. Protein: CASSPLGRSYNSPLHF.

The chain links TRBV12-3 or TRBV12-4 to TRBJ1-3; D not certain. Trimming took off 3 bases at V and 0 bases at J, with 9 bases between the two ends. The CDR3 sequence is 15 residues long. The CDR3 loop reads CASSLAGPSGNTIYF. DNA for the CDR3: TGTGCCAGCAGTTTGGCTGGGCCCTCTGGAAACACCATATATTTT.

This clonotype appeared a few times. The chain couples TRBV7-9 to TRBJ2-6; 8 bases are a match to TRBD1. CDR3 size: 16 residues. Unmatched junction bases numbered 8, after V lost 10 bases and J lost 0 bases. The V gene's germline CDR1 is SEHNR and CDR2 FQNEAQ (reference sequence). CDR3 DNA sequence: TGTGCCATTCCAGGACAGGGAAACTCTGGGGCCAACGTCCTGACTTTC. It translates to CAIPGQGNSGANVLTF.

A few counts support this clonotype. The chain joins TRBV7-6 to TRBJ2-5; TRBD2 aligns across 8 bases. The germline CDR1 and CDR2 sequences are SGHVS and FNYEAQ. Germline trimming cut 5 bases from V and 1 base from J; bases unmatched to any gene: 9. CDR3 length: 16 residues. The CDR3 protein is CASSLGLASAQETQYF. The CDR3 DNA sequence: TGTGCCAGCAGCCTCGGACTAGCATCCGCCCAAGAGACCCAGTACTTC.

The chain links TRBV18 to TRBJ2-7; D perhaps matches TRBD1 (5 bases). CDR1 KGHSH and CDR2 LQKENI come from the germline V gene. This CDR3 is 13 amino acids long. The germline V and J ends were trimmed by 5 bases and 2 bases, with 10 bases remaining between them. The CDR3 DNA is TGTGCCAGCTCAATTCGACAGACCTACGAGCAGTACTTC. Protein sequence: CASSIRQTYEQYF.

There are many counts of this clonotype. V and J are TRBV28 and TRBJ1-2, with D unclear. The CDR3 has 12 amino acids. Between the trimmed V and J ends, which lost 3 bases and 1 base, there was a span of 3 bases. Germline CDR1 and CDR2: MDHEN and SYDVKM. CDR3 in amino acids: CASSFSNYGYTF. The CDR3 DNA is TGTGCCAGCAGTTTCAGTAACTATGGCTACACCTTC.

The chain links TRBV2 to TRBJ1-2; 7 bases line up with TRBD1. From germline, CDR1 is SNHLY and CDR2 FYNNEI. The V segment lost 6 bases and the J segment 4 bases; nucleotides outside the gene matches: 11. This CDR3 comprises 15 residues. DNA of the CDR3: TGTGCCAGCAGCCCAGACAGGGCGGAGAGCTATGGCTACACCTTC. Amino acids: CASSPDRAESYGYTF.

This clonotype appeared a few times. The rearrangement joins TRBV5-1 to TRBJ2-1, with 10 bases that match TRBD2. This CDR3 has 16 residues. V trimming: 4 bases; J trimming: 7 bases; junction bases outside the gene matches: 11. Germline V gene sequence: CDR1 SGHRS, CDR2 YFSETQ. The CDR3 protein is CASSPVLAGVGNEQFF. The DNA of the CDR3 is TGCGCCAGCAGCCCAGTCCTAGCGGGAGTCGGAAATGAGCAGTTCTTC.

This clonotype appeared a few times. For the CDR3, the DNA is TGTGCCAGCAGTATGGATTGGGCCATGGGAGATACGCAGTATTTT. Translated: CASSMDWAMGDTQYF. This chain connects TRBV6-5 to TRBJ2-3, with D unclear. V was clipped by 5 bases and J by 5 bases, with 17 bases between them. The germline CDR1 and CDR2 sequences are MNHEY and SVGAGI. This CDR3 spans 15 amino acids.

The table lists this clonotype with many counts. The chain couples TRBV5-5 to TRBJ1-5; D is unclear. The CDR3 spans 14 residues. Germline V lookup: CDR1 SGHKS, CDR2 YYEKEE (reference sequence). The ends were cut back, 4 bases at V and 5 bases at J, with 13 bases in the middle. In nucleotides, the CDR3 is TGTGCCAGCAGCCAGGAGGGCGGGGATCAGCCCCAGCATTTT. It translates to CASSQEGGDQPQHF.

This clonotype was counted between two and nine times. The chain recombines TRBV18 with TRBJ1-1, with D possibly being TRBD1 (6 bases). V was shortened by 0 bases and J by 7 bases, with 9 bases between the two germline ends. The CDR3 has 13 residues. CDR1 and CDR2 from the germline V gene are KGHSH and LQKENI. CDR3 coding DNA: TGTGCCAGCTCACCACCGAGGGGGGATGAAGCTTTCTTT. Translating it yields CASSPPRGDEAFF.

This chain uses TRBV10-3 with TRBJ2-1; 7 bases match TRBD2. Trimming cost V 8 bases and J 5 bases; bases outside gene matches: 12. The CDR3 totals 15 residues. The germline CDR1 and CDR2 sequences are ENHRY and SYGVKD. DNA for the CDR3: TGTGCCATCGGTCAAGCGGGGTTCCGGGACAATGAGCAGTTCTTC. It encodes CAIGQAGFRDNEQFF.

This clonotype showed up many times. The chain has TRBV6-5 and TRBJ2-7, with 8 bases identical to TRBD2. CDR3 length: 15 residues. Germline loops: CDR1 MNHEY, CDR2 SVGAGI. V was pared by 5 bases and J by 2 bases, with 8 bases of the junction left unmatched. The CDR3 DNA reads as TGTGCCAGCAGTCGATCTAGCGGGCTTACCTACGAGCAGTACTTC. Its translation: CASSRSSGLTYEQYF.

This clonotype was seen a handful of times. This chain connects TRBV20-1 to TRBJ2-3; 10 bases align to TRBD2. The CDR3 totals 13 residues. With 7 bases clipped from V and 7 bases from J, the junction kept 8 bases outside the gene matches. CDR1 is DFQATT and CDR2 is SNEGSKA in the germline V gene (reference sequence). The CDR3 bases are TGCAGTGTAACCGGGACTAGCGACAATACGCAGTATTTT. Translation gives CSVTGTSDNTQYF.

This clonotype was recorded many times. The chain links TRBV27 to TRBJ1-5; the D is unclear. This CDR3 comprises 16 residues. Germline V gene lookup returns CDR1 MNHEY and CDR2 SMNVEV (reference sequence). V was pared by 6 bases and J by 0 bases, with 15 bases between. The CDR3 spells CASRRGGSNSNQPQHF. CDR3 nucleotides: TGTGCCAGCAGACGAGGTGGTTCCAATAGCAATCAGCCCCAGCATTTT.

The V gene is TRBV7-2, the J gene TRBJ2-1; no clear D gene. V dropped 2 bases and J dropped 6 bases, with 14 bases sitting between them. Germline V gene lookup returns CDR1 SGHTA and CDR2 FQGNSA. The CDR3 spans 15 residues. The CDR3 DNA reads TGTGCCAGCAGCTTAACGGATTCGTACTTCAATGAGCAGTTCTTC. It encodes CASSLTDSYFNEQFF.

This clonotype was seen at least ten times. The chain is built from TRBV18 and TRBJ2-1; D gene ambiguous. Per germline, CDR1 KGHSH and CDR2 LQKENI. CDR3 length: 13 amino acids. Deletions cut 1 base from V and 4 bases from J, with 5 bases between. CDR3 DNA: TGTGCCAGCTCACCACGAGGATACAATGAGCAGTTCTTC. This encodes CASSPRGYNEQFF.

CDR3 sequence (DNA): TGTGCCAGCAGCTCCCGGACAGGGGGCAAAGGCTACACCTTC. It yields the protein CASSSRTGGKGYTF. This chain uses TRBV27 with TRBJ1-2; 11 bases map to TRBD1. Losses at the gene ends were 6 bases for V and 8 bases for J; bases not matched to a gene: 8. The germline V gene has CDR1 MNHEY and CDR2 SMNVEV (reference sequence). The CDR3 contains 14 residues.